Shown below are 18 T cell receptor beta chains from a single sample sequenced in a study of identical twins (dated by TCRdb to about 2016). To prepare the library, 5' RACE was applied. The sequencing machine was an Illumina HiSeq 2000. TCRdb reprocessed the public reads (quality trimming at Q25 with fastp, clone calling with MiXCR) and kept in-frame beta chains. One record per CDR3 amino acid sequence lists the most common genes and DNA. Recorded for this sample are 500,000 to 700,000 distinct CDR3 sequences; under 8.5% of them occurred a single time. Roughly 1.6% of the sample is taken by the ten largest. These data are also associated with another study on yellow fever vaccine responses in identical twins.

Sequencing input: PBMCs. Receptors were obtained from a woman aged 18-29 years in good health.

This clonotype was detected only a few times. The chain uses TRBV2 and TRBJ1-4; D unresolved. CDR1 and CDR2 from the germline V gene are SNHLY and FYNNEI. CDR3 length: 16 residues. Deletions cut 2 bases from V and 15 bases from J, with 25 bases between. This chain's CDR3 is CASSERPTYGLIRVFF. Here the CDR3 DNA reads TGTGCCAGCAGTGAACGACCTACTTACGGACTCATAAGGGTGTTTTTT.

The sample holds a few counts of this clonotype. The CDR3 sequence: CASSSSLNEQFF. The CDR3 coding sequence is TGTGCCAGCAGTTCCTCTCTCAATGAGCAGTTCTTC. The rearrangement uses TRBV2 and TRBJ2-1; D call uncertain. Trimming took 5 bases from V and 6 from J, leaving 8 bases between them. Germline-derived CDR1 and CDR2 are SNHLY and FYNNEI. CDR3 length: 12 residues. Variable domain in full (rest from reference TRBV2 and TRBJ2-1): EPEVTQTPSHQVTQMGQEVILRCVPISNHLYFYWYRQILGQKVEFLVSFYNNEISEKSEIFDDQFSVERPDGSNFTLKIRSTKLEDSAMYFCASSSSLNEQFFGPGTRLTVL.

This clonotype was picked up a small number of times. J is TRBJ1-1 and V is TRBV7-8; maybe TRBD1 (5 bases). The CDR3 length is 15 residues. V was shortened by 5 bases and J by 2 bases, with 15 bases between the two germline ends. Germline lookup yields CDR1 SGHVS and CDR2 FQNEAQ. CDR3 protein: CASSLGPRGNTEAFF. The CDR3 DNA follows: TGTGCCAGCAGCCTGGGACCTCGAGGTAACACTGAAGCTTTCTTT.

CDR3 residues: CAISRDPGNEQFF. CDR3 DNA sequence: TGTGCCATCAGCCGGGACCCTGGCAATGAGCAGTTCTTC. The chain employs TRBV10-3 and TRBJ2-1, with D perhaps assigned TRBD1 or TRBD2 (5 bases each). This CDR3 contains 13 residues. The germline CDR1 and CDR2 sequences are ENHRY and SYGVKD. The V gene lost 6 bases and the J gene lost 6 bases, with 12 bases spanning the gap.

This clonotype was picked up a small number of times. The chain is built from TRBV7-3 and TRBJ1-1, with D possibly TRBD1 on 5 matching bases. The CDR3 spans 15 residues. Trimming stripped 2 bases from V and 0 bases from J, with 10 bases between. Germline CDR1 is SGHTA and CDR2 is FQGTGA. Here the CDR3 reads CASSLLGAMNTEAFF. CDR3 bases: TGTGCCAGCAGCTTATTAGGGGCCATGAACACTGAAGCTTTCTTT. Filled out from reference TRBV7-3 and TRBJ1-1, the complete variable domain reads GAGVSQTPSNKVTEKGKYVELRCDPISGHTALYWYRQSLGQGPEFLIYFQGTGAADDSGLPNDRFFAVRPEGSVSTLKIQRTERGDSAVYLCASSLLGAMNTEAFFGQGTRLTVV.

This clonotype appeared many times. The chain has TRBV25-1 and TRBJ2-5; D gene uncertain. The CDR3 is 15 amino acids. Germline CDR1 MGHDK, CDR2 SYGVNS. V was clipped by 8 bases and J by 0 bases, with 16 bases between them. The CDR3 DNA sequence: TGTGCCAGCTCAGAAGGTGGCACCCACCAAGAGACCCAGTACTTC. Protein product: CASSEGGTHQETQYF.

The rearrangement joins TRBV4-2 to TRBJ2-5; 10 bases fit TRBD2. The germline V gene has CDR1 LGHNA and CDR2 YNFKEQ. With 1 base clipped from V and 1 base from J, the junction kept 15 bases outside the gene matches. The CDR3 length is 20 residues. The CDR3 sequence is CASSQGEASGGSGPQETQYF. The DNA for the CDR3 is TGTGCCAGCAGCCAAGGGGAAGCTAGCGGGGGTTCGGGGCCCCAAGAGACCCAGTACTTC.

This clonotype was observed many times. V is TRBV28 and J is TRBJ1-5; no reliable D call. V dropped 3 bases and J dropped 2 bases, with 11 bases sitting between them. This CDR3 has 15 amino acids. The germline V gene encodes CDR1 MDHEN and CDR2 SYDVKM. The CDR3 bases are TGTGCCAGCAGTTTCGGTGTCGGTGGCAATCAGCCCCAGCATTTT. Amino acids: CASSFGVGGNQPQHF.

V gene TRBV7-2 combines with J gene TRBJ2-1; D gene unclear. CDR3 size: 15 residues. Germline assignment: CDR1 SGHTA and CDR2 FQGNSA. Trimming stripped 3 bases from V and 6 bases from J, with 15 bases between. This CDR3 reads CASSFKGLAPNEQFF. The CDR3 nucleotides are TGTGCCAGCAGCTTTAAGGGCTTAGCACCCAATGAGCAGTTCTTC.

The gene calls are TRBV2 and TRBJ1-2; 12 bases fit TRBD1. This CDR3 has 14 amino acids. Unmatched junction bases numbered 5, after V lost 4 bases and J lost 8 bases. Germline CDR1 SNHLY, CDR2 FYNNEI. The CDR3 sequence: CASSVGQGASGYTF. The CDR3 DNA sequence: TGTGCCAGCAGTGTGGGACAGGGGGCCTCAGGCTACACCTTC.

The V gene is TRBV29-1, the J gene TRBJ2-2; D unresolved. V lost 4 bases and J 6 bases, leaving 3 bases between the germline ends. The CDR3 is 10 residues long. Germline-derived CDR1 and CDR2 are SQVTM and ANQGSEA. The CDR3, as DNA: TGCAGCGTTGGTTCCGGGGAGCTGTTTTTT. It codes for CSVGSGELFF.

This clonotype was counted many times. The rearrangement joins TRBV7-9 to TRBJ2-1; possibly TRBD1 or TRBD2 for D (5 bases each). CDR1 is SEHNR, CDR2 FQNEAQ, per germline (reference sequence). The CDR3 loop spans 16 amino acids. Between the trimmed V and J ends, which lost 5 bases and 5 bases, there was a span of 19 bases. CDR3 protein: CASSPRPGSWHNEQFF. The CDR3 DNA follows: TGTGCCAGCAGCCCCCGACCAGGGAGTTGGCACAATGAGCAGTTCTTC.

This clonotype has at least ten counts. This rearrangement joins TRBV29-1 to TRBJ1-2, with D maybe TRBD1 (5 bases). The germline V gene encodes CDR1 SQVTM and CDR2 ANQGSEA. The CDR3 has 11 residues. Trimming took 4 bases from V and 5 from J, leaving 8 bases between them. For the CDR3, the DNA is TGCAGCGTTGTCGGGGGTTATGGCTACACCTTC. This translates into CSVVGGYGYTF.

The chain employs TRBV6-1 and TRBJ1-4, with D possibly matching TRBD1 (5 bases). Trimming removed 7 bases at V and 5 bases at J, with 11 bases between. The CDR3 sequence is 13 residues long. Germline loops: CDR1 MNHNS, CDR2 SASEGT. DNA of the CDR3: TGTGCCAGCAAACAGACAGCAAATGAAAAACTGTTTTTT. Translated, it gives CASKQTANEKLFF.

This clonotype was observed a handful of times. The chain uses TRBV5-1 and TRBJ2-3; D perhaps matches TRBD2 (6 bases). V lost 1 base and J lost 2, with 17 bases in between. The CDR3 is 17 amino acids. Germline V CDR1 and CDR2: SGHRS, YFSETQ. The DNA of the CDR3 is TGCGCCAGCAGCTTGAGCTGTCGGGAGTGCTCCACAGATACGCAGTATTTT. Translated, it gives CASSLSCRECSTDTQYF.

This clonotype was counted only a few times. V is TRBV5-1 and J is TRBJ2-5; D possibly corresponds to TRBD1 (6 bases). There are 15 residues in the CDR3. Deletions cut 1 base from V and 4 bases from J, with 14 bases between. The V gene's germline CDR1 is SGHRS and CDR2 YFSETQ. CDR3 region: CASSLRGRGRETQYF. CDR3 in DNA: TGCGCCAGCAGCTTGAGGGGCAGGGGCAGAGAGACCCAGTACTTC.

This clonotype occurred a few times. The V call is TRBV25-1, the J call TRBJ2-2; TRBD1 matches 8 bases. V lost 5 bases to trimming and J lost 6 bases; unmatched junction nucleotides: 11. The CDR3 has 16 residues. Germline values: CDR1 MGHDK, CDR2 SYGVNS. The CDR3 DNA sequence: TGTGCCAGCAGTCAGACCGGGACAGGACGCGCCGGGGAGCTGTTTTTT. As protein: CASSQTGTGRAGELFF.

This clonotype was recorded many times. This chain uses TRBV12-3 or TRBV12-4 with TRBJ2-3; D gene ambiguous. Trimming removed 6 bases at V and 13 bases at J, with 23 bases between. The CDR3 spans 14 residues. CDR3 DNA sequence: TGTGCCAGCAGGCCAGGACCAATCTGGGCCCGGAAGTATTTT. Encoded protein: CASRPGPIWARKYF.